This is a list of T cell receptor beta chains from one sample in a study of siplizumab effects on memory and regulatory T cells. Sequencing used immunoSEQ multiplex PCR; TCRdb keeps in-frame clones, though not all of them. This sample has some 96,000 clones, with approximately 94% found just once. Sequenced input: non-Treg CD4+ T cells sorted from blood. All receptors derive from a human donor in good health. The CDR3 runs from the conserved cysteine through the conserved F or W. Fields, in order: J gene, V gene, clone size, D gene, CDR3 protein, CDR3 DNA. A D gene is named only where the DNA matches it firmly. Where a row states a size, it is once, few, many or the class of an expanded clone; other rows omit it.

TRBJ1-4,TRBV7-8,.,.,CASSVGSGHGNEKLFF,TGTGCCAGCAGCGTCGGCTCTGGGCACGGTAATGAAAAACTGTTTTTT
TRBJ1-5,TRBV19,.,.,CASSIVEQPQHF,TGTGCCAGTAGTATAGTAGAGCAGCCCCAGCATTTT
TRBJ2-2,TRBV5-1,.,TRBD2,CASSGVAGANTGELFF,TGCGCCAGCAGCGGGGTAGCGGGAGCGAACACCGGGGAGCTGTTTTTT
TRBJ1-1,TRBV27,few,TRBD1,CASSTTGGWGTEAFF,TGTGCCAGCAGCACGACAGGGGGCTGGGGGACTGAAGCTTTCTTT
TRBJ2-7,TRBV23-1,.,.,CASSQSGHYRLGPTGSYEQYF,TGCGCCAGCAGTCAATCTGGCCACTACCGGTTGGGTCCAACCGGCAGCTACGAGCAGTACTTC
TRBJ1-2,TRBV28,.,.,CAMTDSNYGYTF,TGTGCCATGACGGACAGCAACTATGGCTACACCTTC
TRBJ1-2,TRBV5-6,.,.,CASSLVGGFEGYTF,TGTGCCAGCAGCTTGGTGGGAGGATTTGAGGGCTACACCTTC
TRBJ1-1,TRBV2,.,.,CASFSWGEAFF,TGTGCCAGCTTCTCATGGGGTGAAGCTTTCTTT
TRBJ2-7,TRBV2,.,.,CASILREKLEQYF,TGTGCCAGCATTTTGAGAGAAAAACTCGAGCAGTACTTC
TRBJ2-6,TRBV19,.,.,CASSSPGANVLTF,TGTGCCAGTAGTAGCCCTGGGGCCAACGTCCTGACTTTC
TRBJ2-1,TRBV28,.,TRBD1,CASSFLGTGGPVPYNEQFF,TGTGCCAGCAGTTTCCTGGGTACAGGGGGGCCAGTCCCGTACAATGAGCAGTTCTTC
TRBJ2-4,TRBV11-2,.,TRBD2,CASSLAGLAGGAAKNIQYF,TGTGCCAGCAGCTTAGCGGGACTAGCGGGAGGGGCAGCCAAAAACATTCAGTACTTC
TRBJ2-1,TRBV7-3,.,.,CASSLRGGNLYNEQFF,TGTGCCAGCAGCTTAAGGGGTGGGAACCTCTACAATGAGCAGTTCTTC
TRBJ1-3,TRBV2,.,.,CASSEGGSRSGNTIYF,TGTGCCAGCAGTGAAGGAGGCAGCCGCTCTGGAAACACCATATATTTT
TRBJ2-7,TRBV18,.,.,CASSRAEDRRQQYF,TGTGCCAGCTCACGCGCCGAGGACCGGCGGCAGCAGTACTTC
TRBJ2-1,TRBV9,.,.,CASSVVSSSTNNEQFF,TGTGCCAGCAGCGTAGTGTCGTCTTCCACCAACAATGAGCAGTTCTTC
TRBJ2-5,TRBV19,once,.,CASSRRGVGETQYF,TGTGCCAGTAGCCGCAGGGGGGTGGGAGAGACCCAGTACTTC
TRBJ2-7,TRBV6-1,once,TRBD2,CASKIAGDSSYEQYF,TGTGCCAGCAAAATCGCGGGAGATTCCTCCTACGAGCAGTACTTC
TRBJ2-7,TRBV7-9,.,TRBD2,CASRPSGGTYEQYF,TGTGCCAGCAGGCCTAGCGGGGGAACCTACGAGCAGTACTTC
TRBJ2-3,TRBV28,few,TRBD2,CASSFPSGMEDTQYF,TGTGCCAGCAGTTTTCCTAGCGGGATGGAAGATACGCAGTATTTT
TRBJ2-7,TRBV9,.,TRBD2,CASSVNDRRECCEQYF,TGTGCCAGCAGCGTAAATGATAGGCGGGAGTGCTGCGAGCAGTACTTC
TRBJ1-5,TRBV19,.,TRBD1,CASSDRGLSQPQHF,TGTGCCAGTAGTGACAGGGGGCTCAGTCAGCCCCAGCATTTT
TRBJ2-2,TRBV18,.,.,CASSPESGTTGELFF,TGTGCCAGCTCACCGGAATCAGGGACCACCGGGGAGCTGTTTTTT
TRBJ2-3,TRBV29-1,.,TRBD1,CSVRTGEQDTQYF,TGCAGCGTAAGGACAGGAGAACAAGATACGCAGTATTTT
TRBJ2-1,TRBV20-1,.,.,CSAGVYEQFF,TGCAGTGCTGGGGTGTATGAGCAGTTCTTC
TRBJ1-6,TRBV30,.,TRBD1,CASGRTGDSPLHF,TGTGCCTCGGGGAGGACAGGGGATTCACCCCTCCACTTT